This TCR beta chain was obtained from a study of neoadjuvant anti-PD-1 for oral cavity cancer. Findings of the study overall: Only a few patients per response group were TCR-analyzed; validation needed.

Sequencing used immunoSEQ multiplex PCR; TCRdb keeps in-frame clones, though not all of them. The sample includes over 65,000 clones, roughly nine tenths seen only once; the top ten take approximately 2.6%. CDR3 size: 16 residues. Time point specified: after neoadjuvant nivolumab, at surgical resection. Concerning this clone: Its antigen is not known.

The TCR sequence derives from a person between 35 and 79 years old with oral cavity squamous cell carcinoma. The chain uses TRBV12-2 and TRBJ2-7; the D call TRBD1 from the table was never checked on the DNA. TRBV12-2 is termed a pseudogene. Sequencing used PBMCs, obtained after nivolumab (anti-PD-1) treatment. The CDR3 DNA reads TGTGCAAGTCGCTTAGCGGAACTGGACAACTCCTACGAGCAGTACTTC. Amino acid sequence: CASRLAELDNSYEQYF.